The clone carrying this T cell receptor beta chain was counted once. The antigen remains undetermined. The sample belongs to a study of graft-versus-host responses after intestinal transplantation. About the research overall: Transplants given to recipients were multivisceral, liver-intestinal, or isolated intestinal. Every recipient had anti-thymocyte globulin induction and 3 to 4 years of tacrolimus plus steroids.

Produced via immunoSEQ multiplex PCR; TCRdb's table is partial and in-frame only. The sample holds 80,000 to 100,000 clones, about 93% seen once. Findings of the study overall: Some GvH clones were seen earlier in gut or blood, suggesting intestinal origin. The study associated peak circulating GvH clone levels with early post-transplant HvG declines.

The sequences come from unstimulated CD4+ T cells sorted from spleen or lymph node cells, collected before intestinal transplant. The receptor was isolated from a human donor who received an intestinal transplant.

The CDR3 bases are TGTGCCAGCTTTATAATTTTCGGGACAGGGGTAGAGACCCAGTACTTC. Protein product: CASFIIFGTGVETQYF. This chain connects TRBV5-5 to TRBJ2-5; 10 nucleotides align to TRBD1. This CDR3 is 16 amino acids long. The germline V gene has CDR1 SGHKS and CDR2 YYEKEE (reference sequence). V was clipped by 7 bases and J by 4 bases; unmatched bases: 13.